Listed here are 25 T cell receptor beta chains from one sample, sequenced in a study of blood T cell repertoires in COVID-19. The repertoire was sequenced with immunoSEQ multiplex PCR; TCRdb's copy has only in-frame clones and lacks some. This repertoire shows 150,000 to 200,000 clones, around nine tenths found once; its top ten account for around 12%. The sequenced material came from peripheral blood. The receptors originated from a woman between 65 and 79 years old with COVID-19, enrolled during active disease.

The chain combines TRBV21-1 with TRBJ2-6; the listed D gene, TRBD1, was not tested against the DNA. TRBV21-1 is flagged as a pseudogene. This CDR3 comprises 19 residues. CDR3 bases: TGTGCCAGCAGGCCTGGGACAGTCCCTCCCGGGTCTGGGGCCAACGTCCTGACTTTC. Translated, it gives CASRPGTVPPGSGANVLTF.

This sequence joins TRBV10-3 and TRBJ2-7; 10 positions agree with TRBD2. V was pared by 5 bases and J by 0 bases, with 4 bases of the junction left unmatched. The V gene's germline CDR1 is ENHRY and CDR2 SYGVKD. The CDR3 totals 15 residues. The CDR3: CAISSGTSDSYEQYF. The CDR3, as DNA: TGTGCCATCAGTTCTGGGACTAGCGACTCCTACGAGCAGTACTTC.

The chain uses TRBV5-1 and TRBJ2-1, with D uncertain. Trimming stripped 3 bases from V and 0 bases from J, with 10 bases between. This CDR3 has 15 residues. The germline gives CDR1 SGHRS, CDR2 YFSETQ. CDR3 sequence: CASSSGRSSYNEQFF. CDR3 nucleotide sequence: TGCGCCAGCAGCTCCGGTCGGAGCTCCTACAATGAGCAGTTCTTC.

The chain uses TRBV10-3 and TRBJ2-7; 7 bases are shared with TRBD1. The CDR3 consists of 13 residues. The germline V gene encodes CDR1 ENHRY and CDR2 SYGVKD. The V and J ends lost 10 bases and 4 bases, in that order; junction bases with no gene match: 10. As DNA, the CDR3 is TGTGCCACCCATCGGGACAGTACTTACGAGCAGTACTTC. Protein product: CATHRDSTYEQYF.

This chain joins TRBV7-2 and TRBJ2-1; TRBD2 matches at 9 bases. V lost 5 bases and J lost 4; bases outside the gene matches: 6. Looked up from germline, CDR1 is SGHTA and CDR2 is FQGNSA. The CDR3 covers 15 residues. The CDR3 DNA is TGTGCCAGCAGCCCCGTAGCGGGGGAATACAATGAGCAGTTCTTC. Translation gives CASSPVAGEYNEQFF.

In DNA form, the CDR3 reads TGTGCCAGCTCACCGCCGGGACAGGGTGAAAAACTGTTTTTT. This gives the protein CASSPPGQGEKLFF. V gene TRBV18 combines with J gene TRBJ1-4; 9 bases line up with TRBD1. J gave up 7 bases and V 3 bases, and 3 bases lay outside the gene matches. In germline, CDR1 is KGHSH, CDR2 LQKENI. The CDR3 length is 14 residues.

The rearrangement joins TRBV1 to TRBJ2-3; the table's D gene call, TRBD2, was not cross checked with the DNA. TRBV1 corresponds to a pseudogene. The CDR3 is made up of 18 amino acids. CDR3 bases: TGCACCAGCAGCCAATATACTGAGACTAGCGGGGACACAGATACGCAGTATTTT. It is translated as CTSSQYTETSGDTDTQYF.

The chain combines TRBV6-5 with TRBJ1-3, with no clear D. The germline V gene has CDR1 MNHEY and CDR2 SVGAGI. This CDR3 is built from 14 residues. V was cut by 6 bases and J by 0 bases, with 9 bases left in between. The CDR3 region has the DNA TGTGCCAGCAGCGAGGGATTCTCTGGAAACACCATATATTTT. Protein sequence: CASSEGFSGNTIYF.

The V gene is TRBV5-1, the J gene TRBJ2-7, with 7 bases identical to TRBD1. Germline trimming cut 3 bases from V and 6 bases from J; bases unmatched to any gene: 6. Germline V gene sequence: CDR1 SGHRS, CDR2 YFSETQ. The CDR3 sequence is 13 residues long. The chain's CDR3 is CASSWGQSGEQYF. The CDR3 nucleotides are TGCGCCAGCAGCTGGGGACAGAGCGGCGAGCAGTACTTC.

The rearrangement links TRBV10-3 to TRBJ1-4, with 8 nucleotides matching TRBD1. J gave up 7 bases and V 3 bases, and 7 bases lay outside the gene matches. Per the germline V gene, CDR1 is ENHRY and CDR2 is SYGVKD. This CDR3 spans 15 amino acids. The CDR3 reads CAISDRDRSTEKLFF. In nucleotides, the CDR3 is TGTGCCATCAGTGACCGGGACAGGTCTACTGAAAAACTGTTTTTT.

The genes are TRBV10-3 and TRBJ1-2, with 8 bases aligning to TRBD1. Germline CDR1 reads ENHRY; CDR2 reads SYGVKD. CDR3 length: 14 residues. J lost 2 bases, V lost 4 bases, and 3 bases had no gene match. The CDR3 DNA follows: TGTGCCATCAGTGTCGACAGGGGAAACTATGGCTACACCTTC. This gives the protein CAISVDRGNYGYTF.

The V call is TRBV21-1, the J call TRBJ1-4; the listed D gene, TRBD1, was not tested against the DNA. TRBV21-1 is given as a pseudogene. CDR3 size: 16 residues. As DNA, the CDR3 is TGTGCCAGCAGCAAAGGAGAATACAGGGTTGACGAAAAACTGTTTTTT. As protein: CASSKGEYRVDEKLFF.

This clone has only a few counts. The chain carries TRBV18 and TRBJ1-2; no firm D call. The V and J ends lost 5 bases and 8 bases respectively, with 18 bases between them. Germline V CDR1 and CDR2: KGHSH, LQKENI. The CDR3 contains 14 residues. CDR3 sequence (DNA): TGTGCCAGCTCAGCCGAGTTGAGGGCTGGCGGCTACACCTTC. It encodes CASSAELRAGGYTF.

The chain joins TRBV28 to TRBJ2-7, with D tentatively TRBD1 (7 bases). Trimming cost V 5 bases and J 5 bases, with 19 bases left between them. The CDR3 contains 15 residues. Germline assignment: CDR1 MDHEN and CDR2 SYDVKM. DNA for the CDR3: TGTGCCAGCAGTGTAAGACAGGGACTTCGGGACGAGCAGTACTTC. It yields the protein CASSVRQGLRDEQYF.

Details on this clone: The junction differs from germline at one of its ends, possibly a read error. J is TRBJ1-5 and V is TRBV6-1; 12 bases map to TRBD1. Germline V gene sequence: CDR1 MNHNS, CDR2 SASEGT. This CDR3 is 18 amino acids long. The CDR3 sequence is CASSQAESGQGAGQPQHF. The CDR3 DNA follows: TGTGCCAGCAGTCAAGCAGAATCGGGACAGGGGGCTGGTCAGCCCCAGCATTTT.

The V call is TRBV6-4, the J call TRBJ2-1; D is possibly TRBD2 (6 bases). Germline V gives CDR1 MRHNA, CDR2 SNTAGT. This CDR3 region has 15 residues. V was shortened by 2 bases and J by 2 bases, with 10 bases between the two germline ends. The CDR3 coding sequence is TGTGCCAGCAGTGACGGGCTAGCGCCCTACAATGAGCAGTTCTTC. It yields the protein CASSDGLAPYNEQFF.

This chain connects TRBV3-1 (or the pseudogene TRBV3-2) to TRBJ2-2; D uncertain. V was cut by 2 bases and J by 5 bases, with 6 bases left in between. The germline V gene encodes CDR1 LGHDT and CDR2 YNNKEL (reference sequence). CDR3 length: 13 amino acids. The CDR3 here is CASSQRDTGELFF. In DNA form, the CDR3 reads TGTGCCAGCAGCCAAAGAGATACCGGGGAGCTGTTTTTT.

V usage is TRBV5-6 and J usage is TRBJ2-1; TRBD1 matches 9 bases. The CDR3 has 15 residues. Trimming cost V 2 bases and J 3 bases; bases outside gene matches: 3. Looked up from germline, CDR1 is SGHDT and CDR2 is YYEEEE. DNA for the CDR3: TGTGCCAGCAGCTTCGGGACAGGGTTCTACAATGAGCAGTTCTTC. It translates to CASSFGTGFYNEQFF.

In its sample, this clone was seen once. The chain joins TRBV30 to TRBJ2-3; 8 positions agree with TRBD1. This CDR3 has 14 residues. V shed 4 bases and J 6 bases; nucleotides not matched to a gene: 9. Germline V gene sequence: CDR1 GTSNPN, CDR2 SVGIG (reference sequence). CDR3 loop: CAWNSRGPGDTQYF. The CDR3 DNA follows: TGTGCCTGGAATTCCAGGGGGCCAGGGGATACGCAGTATTTT.

The table lists this clone with a count of one. The V call is TRBV7-9, the J call TRBJ1-4; D is undetermined. Germline V gene sequence: CDR1 SEHNR, CDR2 FQNEAQ (reference sequence). The CDR3 spans 14 residues. V lost 6 bases and J 7 bases, leaving 15 bases between the germline ends. The CDR3 region is CASRETGNPEKLFF. CDR3 sequence (DNA): TGTGCCAGCAGGGAGACGGGAAATCCTGAAAAACTGTTTTTT.

In its sample, this clone was seen once. The V gene is TRBV6-5, the J gene TRBJ2-7; tentatively, D is TRBD2 (5 bases). The CDR3 runs to 14 residues. Germline V CDR1 and CDR2: MNHEY, SVGAGI. The V gene lost 0 bases and the J gene lost 2 bases, with 8 bases spanning the gap. The CDR3 region is CASSYSSDAYEQYF. The CDR3 nucleotides read TGTGCCAGCAGTTACTCTAGCGACGCCTACGAGCAGTACTTC.

V is TRBV5-1 and J is TRBJ1-5; no clear D gene. From germline, CDR1 is SGHRS and CDR2 YFSETQ. The CDR3 spans 16 residues. The V end lost 0 bases, the J end lost 0 bases, and 10 bases lay between the germline ends. The CDR3 loop is CASSLGGGPSNQPQHF. The CDR3 region has the DNA TGCGCCAGCAGCTTGGGAGGTGGTCCTAGCAATCAGCCCCAGCATTTT.

V and J are TRBV30 and TRBJ2-2, with TRBD1 as a possible D gene (5 bases). With 3 bases removed from V and 1 base from J, the gap between germline ends came to 18 bases. This CDR3 has 17 residues. Germline CDR1 is GTSNPN and CDR2 is SVGIG (reference sequence). The CDR3 loop reads CAWRIDRPVGNTGELFF. The CDR3 DNA reads TGTGCCTGGAGGATTGACAGACCTGTAGGGAACACCGGGGAGCTGTTTTTT.

CDR3 region: CASSHRTANTGELFF. In nucleotides, the CDR3 is TGTGCCAGCAGTCACCGGACAGCGAACACCGGGGAGCTGTTTTTT. The chain couples TRBV27 to TRBJ2-2; TRBD1 is a possible D gene (6 bases). Germline CDR1 reads MNHEY; CDR2 reads SMNVEV (reference sequence). V lost 5 bases and J lost 0, with 10 bases in between. This CDR3 is built from 15 residues.

This chain uses TRBV7-2 with TRBJ2-5; tentatively, D is TRBD1 (6 bases). This CDR3 region has 15 residues. From germline, CDR1 is SGHTA and CDR2 FQGNSA. V gave up 0 bases and J gave up 0 bases, with 8 bases separating them. The CDR3 is CASSLAGHYQETQYF. CDR3 sequence (DNA): TGTGCCAGCAGCTTAGCGGGACACTACCAAGAGACCCAGTACTTC.